The source of this T cell receptor beta chain is a study of control samples from healthy donors and cancer patients. This clone has more than one count but fewer than ten. Other DNA sequences from this sample encode an identical CDR3 as well. Data came from immunoSEQ multiplex PCR; TCRdb stores just in-frame clones and leaves some out. The data show about 250,000 clones, with more than 65% seen just once and about 14% held by the top ten. Germline assignment: CDR1 LNHDA and CDR2 SQIVND (reference sequence). The CDR3 runs 13 residues. J lost 4 bases, V lost 5 bases, and 5 bases had no gene match. This receptor was taken from a woman aged 55-69 years with lung cancer. This chain links TRBV19 with TRBJ2-7; TRBD1 agrees at 7 bases. The sequencing input was PBMCs. The CDR3 loop reads CASSPTDRYEQYF. In nucleotides, the CDR3 is TGTGCCAGTAGTCCAACGGACAGGTACGAGCAGTACTTC.